These T cell receptor beta chains were read from a single sample in a study of cytomegalovirus exposure and HLA in healthy donors. Measured with immunoSEQ multiplex PCR; TCRdb has only the in-frame clones, and not every one. This table has 150,000 to 200,000 clones, approximately 80% appearing once. Sequences were obtained from PBMCs. These TCRs come from a male donor in good health and CMV-seronegative. Both conserved end residues are part of each CDR3. A D gene is named only where the DNA matches it firmly. The listing skips clone size in some rows; elsewhere it reads once, few, many or a size class.

CDR3	DNA	D	J	V	size
CASSLDSPYEQYF	TGTGCCAGCAGCTTAGACAGTCCCTACGAGCAGTACTTC	NA	TRBJ2-7	TRBV11-2	NA
CASSLVAGATNQPQHF	TGTGCCAGCAGTTTAGTGGCAGGGGCGACTAATCAGCCCCAGCATTTT	NA	TRBJ1-5	TRBV28	once
CASSRGLAGGRGGDTQYF	TGTGCCAGCAGCCGAGGACTAGCGGGAGGGCGAGGGGGAGATACGCAGTATTTT	TRBD2	TRBJ2-3	TRBV4-2	NA
CASTSTTGNTEAFF	TGTGCCAGCACCTCTACAACAGGGAACACTGAAGCTTTCTTT	NA	TRBJ1-1	TRBV7-3	few
CASSYSRGSTEAFF	TGTGCCAGCAGTTACTCGAGAGGGAGCACTGAAGCTTTCTTT	NA	TRBJ1-1	TRBV6-6	NA
CASSLRGATEAFF	TGTGCCAGCAGCTTAAGGGGTGCCACTGAAGCTTTCTTT	NA	TRBJ1-1	TRBV13	NA
CASKDRLAGNTGELFF	TGTGCCAGCAAGGATAGGCTAGCGGGGAACACCGGGGAGCTGTTTTTT	TRBD2	TRBJ2-2	TRBV6-6	NA
CSVEGSGWDNEQFF	TGCAGCGTTGAGGGGTCAGGGTGGGACAATGAGCAGTTCTTC	NA	TRBJ2-1	TRBV29-1	NA
CASSPSPRGSDTGELFF	TGTGCCAGCAGCCCCTCTCCGAGGGGGAGTGACACCGGGGAGCTGTTTTTT	NA	TRBJ2-2	TRBV27	NA
CASSRAGEETQYF	TGTGCCAGCAGTAGGGCGGGGGAGGAGACCCAGTACTTC	TRBD2	TRBJ2-5	TRBV25-1	NA
CASSFTSGLSYNEQFF	TGCGCCAGCAGTTTTACTAGCGGCCTATCCTACAATGAGCAGTTCTTC	TRBD2	TRBJ2-1	TRBV5-1	NA
CASSVAGGDTGELFF	TGTGCCAGCAGCGTAGCCGGGGGGGACACCGGGGAGCTGTTTTTT	TRBD2	TRBJ2-2	TRBV9	few
CASSFSPPGAGTEAFF	TGCGCCAGCAGCTTTTCCCCCCCAGGGGCCGGGACTGAAGCTTTCTTT	NA	TRBJ1-1	TRBV5-1	few
CASSDFARNTEAFF	TGTGCCAGCAGTGATTTCGCGCGGAACACTGAAGCTTTCTTT	NA	TRBJ1-1	TRBV2	NA
CASETGVGNQPQHF	TGTGCCAGTGAAACAGGGGTGGGCAATCAGCCCCAGCATTTT	TRBD1	TRBJ1-5	TRBV19	NA
CASSLGTSGRAGENEQFF	TGTGCCAGCAGCCTAGGGACTAGCGGGAGGGCCGGGGAGAATGAGCAGTTCTTC	TRBD2	TRBJ2-1	TRBV4-2	few
CASSLMASGNNEQFF	TGTGCCAGCAGTTTAATGGCTAGCGGGAATAATGAGCAGTTCTTC	TRBD2	TRBJ2-1	TRBV27	NA
CASSGPGGNTEAFF	TGTGCCAGCAGTGGGCCAGGGGGGAACACTGAAGCTTTCTTT	TRBD1	TRBJ1-1	TRBV2	NA
CASSRQETYEQYF	TGTGCCAGTAGTCGACAGGAGACCTACGAGCAGTACTTC	NA	TRBJ2-7	TRBV19	NA
CASSRGQGSNIQYF	TGTGCCAGCAGCCGTGGACAGGGCTCCAACATTCAGTACTTC	TRBD1	TRBJ2-4	TRBV7-2	once
CAWRRSGANVLTF	TGTGCCTGGCGTCGGAGCGGGGCCAACGTCCTGACTTTC	NA	TRBJ2-6	TRBV30	NA